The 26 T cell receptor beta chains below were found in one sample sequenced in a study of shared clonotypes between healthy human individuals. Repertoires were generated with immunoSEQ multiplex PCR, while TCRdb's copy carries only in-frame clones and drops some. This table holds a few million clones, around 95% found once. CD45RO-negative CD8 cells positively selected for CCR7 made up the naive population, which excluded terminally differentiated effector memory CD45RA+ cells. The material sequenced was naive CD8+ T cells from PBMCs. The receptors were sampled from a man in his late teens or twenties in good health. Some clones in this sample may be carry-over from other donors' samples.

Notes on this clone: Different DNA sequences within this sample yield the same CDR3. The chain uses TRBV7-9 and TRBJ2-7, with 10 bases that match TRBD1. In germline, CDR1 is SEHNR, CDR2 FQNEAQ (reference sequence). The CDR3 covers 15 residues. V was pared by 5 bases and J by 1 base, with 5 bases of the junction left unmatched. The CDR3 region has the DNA TGTGCCAGCAGCCCGCGGACAGGGGGATCCTACGAGCAGTACTTC. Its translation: CASSPRTGGSYEQYF.

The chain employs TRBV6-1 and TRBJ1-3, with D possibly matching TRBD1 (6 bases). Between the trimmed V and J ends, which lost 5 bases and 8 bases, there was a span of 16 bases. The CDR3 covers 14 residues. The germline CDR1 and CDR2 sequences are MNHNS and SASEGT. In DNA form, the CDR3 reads TGTGCCAGCAGTTCACGGACAGACGGGGACACCATATATTTT. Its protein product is CASSSRTDGDTIYF.

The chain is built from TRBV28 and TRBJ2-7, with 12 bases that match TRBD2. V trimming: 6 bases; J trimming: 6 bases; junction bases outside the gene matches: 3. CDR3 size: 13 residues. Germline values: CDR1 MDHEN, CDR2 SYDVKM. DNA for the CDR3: TGTGCCAGCAGGGGACTAGCGGGTTTCGAGCAGTACTTC. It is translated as CASRGLAGFEQYF.

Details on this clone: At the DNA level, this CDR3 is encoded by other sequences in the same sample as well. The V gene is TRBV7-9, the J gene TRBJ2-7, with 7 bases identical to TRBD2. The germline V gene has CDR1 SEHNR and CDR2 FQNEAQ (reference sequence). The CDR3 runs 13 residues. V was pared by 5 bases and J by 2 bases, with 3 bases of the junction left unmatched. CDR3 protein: CASSPGLPYEQYF. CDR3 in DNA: TGTGCCAGCAGCCCGGGACTACCCTACGAGCAGTACTTC.

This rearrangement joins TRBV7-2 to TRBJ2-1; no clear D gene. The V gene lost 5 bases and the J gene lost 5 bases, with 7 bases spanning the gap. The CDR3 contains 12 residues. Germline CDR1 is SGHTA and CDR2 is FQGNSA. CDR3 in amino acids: CASSISNNEQFF. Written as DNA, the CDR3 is TGTGCCAGCAGCATATCTAACAATGAGCAGTTCTTC.

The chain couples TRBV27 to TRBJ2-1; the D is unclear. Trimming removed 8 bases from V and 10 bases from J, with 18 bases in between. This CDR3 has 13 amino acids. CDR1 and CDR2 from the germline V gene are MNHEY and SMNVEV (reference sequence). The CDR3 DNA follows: TGTGCCAGCGGCCGCCGCCCGATAATCGAGCAGTTCTTC. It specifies CASGRRPIIEQFF.

This CDR3 is CASSLDFGETFYEQYF. The CDR3 DNA follows: TGTGCCAGCAGCTTAGACTTCGGGGAAACTTTCTACGAGCAGTACTTC. The chain has TRBV7-9 and TRBJ2-7; a possible D gene is TRBD2 (5 bases). Germline CDR1 and CDR2: SEHNR and FQNEAQ (reference sequence). The CDR3 totals 16 residues. Trimming removed 1 base from V and 3 bases from J, with 16 bases in between.

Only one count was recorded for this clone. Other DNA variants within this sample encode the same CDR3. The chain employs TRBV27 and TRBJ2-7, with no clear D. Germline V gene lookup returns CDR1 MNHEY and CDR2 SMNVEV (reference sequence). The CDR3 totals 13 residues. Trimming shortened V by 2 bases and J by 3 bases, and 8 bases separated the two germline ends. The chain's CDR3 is CASSLGVGYEQYF. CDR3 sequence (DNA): TGTGCCAGCAGTTTAGGTGTCGGCTACGAGCAGTACTTC.

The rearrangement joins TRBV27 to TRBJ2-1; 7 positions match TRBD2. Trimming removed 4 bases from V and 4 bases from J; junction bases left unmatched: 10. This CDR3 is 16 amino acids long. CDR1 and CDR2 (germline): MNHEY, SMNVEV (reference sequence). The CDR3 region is CASSSDPSGRYNEQFF. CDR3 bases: TGTGCCAGCAGTTCTGACCCTAGCGGCCGGTACAATGAGCAGTTCTTC.

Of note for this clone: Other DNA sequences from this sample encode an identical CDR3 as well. CDR3 nucleotide sequence: TGTGCCAGCAGCTTAGCCAGGAACACTGAAGCTTTCTTT. Amino acid sequence: CASSLARNTEAFF. V usage is TRBV7-9 and J usage is TRBJ1-1; no firm D call. Germline-derived CDR1 and CDR2 are SEHNR and FQNEAQ (reference sequence). The CDR3 is 13 amino acids. The V end was cut by 0 bases, the J end by 1 base, with 3 bases between.

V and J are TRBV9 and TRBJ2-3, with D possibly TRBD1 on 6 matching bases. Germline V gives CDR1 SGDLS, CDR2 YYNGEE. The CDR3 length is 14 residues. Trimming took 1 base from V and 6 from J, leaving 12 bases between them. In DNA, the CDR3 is TGTGCCAGCAGCGTACAGGGGATCCGGGATACGCAGTATTTT. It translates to CASSVQGIRDTQYF.

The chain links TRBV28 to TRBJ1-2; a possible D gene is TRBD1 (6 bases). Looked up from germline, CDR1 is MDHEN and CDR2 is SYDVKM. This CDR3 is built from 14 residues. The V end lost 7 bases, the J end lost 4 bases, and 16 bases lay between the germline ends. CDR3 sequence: CASTTRGGSYGYTF. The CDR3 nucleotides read TGTGCCAGCACCACAAGGGGGGGAAGCTATGGCTACACCTTC.

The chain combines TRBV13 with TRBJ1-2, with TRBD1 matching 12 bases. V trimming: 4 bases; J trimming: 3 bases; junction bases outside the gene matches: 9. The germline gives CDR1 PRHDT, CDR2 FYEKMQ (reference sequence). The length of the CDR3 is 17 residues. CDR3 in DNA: TGTGCCAGCAGCTCAAGGGACAGGGGGCAGGAGGACTATGGCTACACCTTC. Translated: CASSSRDRGQEDYGYTF. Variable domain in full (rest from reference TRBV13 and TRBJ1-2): AAGVIQSPRHLIKEKRETATLKCYPIPRHDTVYWYQQGPGQDPQFLISFYEKMQSDKGSIPDRFSAQQFSDYHSELNMSSLELGDSALYFCASSSRDRGQEDYGYTFGSGTRLTVV.

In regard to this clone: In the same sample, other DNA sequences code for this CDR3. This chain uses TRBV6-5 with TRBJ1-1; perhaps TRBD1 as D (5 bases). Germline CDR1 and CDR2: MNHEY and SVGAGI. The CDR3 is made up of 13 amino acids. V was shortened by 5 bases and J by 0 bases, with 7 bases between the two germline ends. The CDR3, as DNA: TGTGCCAGCAGTCAGGGACTGAACACTGAAGCTTTCTTT. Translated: CASSQGLNTEAFF.

CDR3 in DNA: TGTGCCACGTGCGAATCGGATCACACTGAAGCTTTCTTT. Translated, it gives CATCESDHTEAFF. The chain is built from TRBV13 and TRBJ1-1; D is undetermined. This CDR3 is built from 13 residues. Germline V gene sequence: CDR1 PRHDT, CDR2 FYEKMQ (reference sequence). Trimming removed 10 bases at V and 3 bases at J, with 15 bases between. The variable domain in full, completed from reference TRBV13 and TRBJ1-1, reads AAGVIQSPRHLIKEKRETATLKCYPIPRHDTVYWYQQGPGQDPQFLISFYEKMQSDKGSIPDRFSAQQFSDYHSELNMSSLELGDSALYFCATCESDHTEAFFGQGTRLTVV.

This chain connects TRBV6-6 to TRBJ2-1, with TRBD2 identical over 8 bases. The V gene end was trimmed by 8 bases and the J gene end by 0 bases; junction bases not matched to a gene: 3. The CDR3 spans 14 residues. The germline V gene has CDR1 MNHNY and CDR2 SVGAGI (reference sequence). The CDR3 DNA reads TGTGCCAGCCAGAGCGGGAGCTCCTACAATGAGCAGTTCTTC. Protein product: CASQSGSSYNEQFF.

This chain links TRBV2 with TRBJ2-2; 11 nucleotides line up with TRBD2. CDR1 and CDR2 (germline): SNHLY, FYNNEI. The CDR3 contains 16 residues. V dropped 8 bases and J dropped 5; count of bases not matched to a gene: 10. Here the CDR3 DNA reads TGTGCCAGCGCCCCCGGGGTAGCGGGAGGGACCGGGGAGCTGTTTTTT. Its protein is CASAPGVAGGTGELFF. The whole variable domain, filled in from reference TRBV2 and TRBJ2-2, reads EPEVTQTPSHQVTQMGQEVILRCVPISNHLYFYWYRQILGQKVEFLVSFYNNEISEKSEIFDDQFSVERPDGSNFTLKIRSTKLEDSAMYFCASAPGVAGGTGELFFGEGSRLTVL.

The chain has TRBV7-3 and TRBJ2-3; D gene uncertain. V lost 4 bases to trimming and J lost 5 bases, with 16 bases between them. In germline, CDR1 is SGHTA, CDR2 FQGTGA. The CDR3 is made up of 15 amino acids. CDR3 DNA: TGTGCCAGCAGCTCAGATGACTTTTCAGGAGATACGCAGTATTTT. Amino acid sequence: CASSSDDFSGDTQYF.

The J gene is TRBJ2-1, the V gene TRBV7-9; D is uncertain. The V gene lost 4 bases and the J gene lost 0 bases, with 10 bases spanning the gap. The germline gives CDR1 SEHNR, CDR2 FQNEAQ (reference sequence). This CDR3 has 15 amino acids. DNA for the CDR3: TGTGCCAGCAGCTCTGAGTTGAGCTCCTACAATGAGCAGTTCTTC. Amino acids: CASSSELSSYNEQFF.

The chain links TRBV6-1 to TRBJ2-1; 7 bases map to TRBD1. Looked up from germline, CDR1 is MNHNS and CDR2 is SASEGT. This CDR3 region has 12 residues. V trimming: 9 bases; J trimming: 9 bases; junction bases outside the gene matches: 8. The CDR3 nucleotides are TGTGCCAGAGAAAGACAGGGCGGTGAGCAGTTCTTC. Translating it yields CARERQGGEQFF.

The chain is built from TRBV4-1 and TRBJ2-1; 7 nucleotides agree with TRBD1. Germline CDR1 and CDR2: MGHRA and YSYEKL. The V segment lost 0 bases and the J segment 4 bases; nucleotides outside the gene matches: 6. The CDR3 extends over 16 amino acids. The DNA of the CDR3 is TGCGCCAGCAGCCAAGATGGTTCGGGACAGTACAATGAGCAGTTCTTC. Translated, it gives CASSQDGSGQYNEQFF.

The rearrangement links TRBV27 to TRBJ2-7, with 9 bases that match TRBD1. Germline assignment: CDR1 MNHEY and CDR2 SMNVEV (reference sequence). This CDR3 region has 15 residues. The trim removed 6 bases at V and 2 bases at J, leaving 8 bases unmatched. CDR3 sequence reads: CASSRGTGRAYEQYF. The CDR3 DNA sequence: TGTGCCAGCAGCCGAGGGACAGGGAGGGCCTACGAGCAGTACTTC.

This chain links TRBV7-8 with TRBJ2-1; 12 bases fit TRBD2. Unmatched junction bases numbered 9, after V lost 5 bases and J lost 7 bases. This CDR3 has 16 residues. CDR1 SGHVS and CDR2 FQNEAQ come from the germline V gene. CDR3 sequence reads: CASSPRLAGVGNEQFF. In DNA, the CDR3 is TGTGCCAGCAGCCCAAGACTAGCGGGAGTGGGGAATGAGCAGTTCTTC.

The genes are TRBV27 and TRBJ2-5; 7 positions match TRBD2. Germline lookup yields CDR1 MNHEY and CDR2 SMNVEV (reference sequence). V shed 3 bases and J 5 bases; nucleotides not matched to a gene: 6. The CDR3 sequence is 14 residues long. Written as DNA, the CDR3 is TGTGCCAGCAGTTTTATGGGAGGGGATGAGACCCAGTACTTC. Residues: CASSFMGGDETQYF.

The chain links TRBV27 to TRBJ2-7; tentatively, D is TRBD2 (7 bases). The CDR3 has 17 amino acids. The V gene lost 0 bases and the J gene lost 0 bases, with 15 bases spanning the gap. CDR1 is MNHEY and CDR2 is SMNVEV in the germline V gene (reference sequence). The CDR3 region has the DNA TGTGCCAGCAGTTTATCGGGAGGGGGGGCCCTCTCCTACGAGCAGTACTTC. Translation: CASSLSGGGALSYEQYF.

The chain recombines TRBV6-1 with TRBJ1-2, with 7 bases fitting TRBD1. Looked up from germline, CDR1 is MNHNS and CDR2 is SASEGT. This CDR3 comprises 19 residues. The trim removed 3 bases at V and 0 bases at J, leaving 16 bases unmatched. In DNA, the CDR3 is TGTGCCAGCAGTGAGAAAGGGGTCTTCGACAGGGTACCTAACTATGGCTACACCTTC. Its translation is CASSEKGVFDRVPNYGYTF.